This section outlines one T cell receptor beta chain sequence together with its context. These data are taken from a study of cytomegalovirus exposure and HLA in healthy donors. The CDR3 contains 17 residues. V dropped 4 bases and J dropped 7; count of bases not matched to a gene: 14. The V gene's germline CDR1 is WNHNN and CDR2 SYGVQD (reference sequence). Amplification used 60 Vbeta primers and 13 Jbeta primers. Sequencing was performed with immunoSEQ multiplex PCR; in TCRdb, only in-frame clones are kept and a portion is missing. The sample has roughly 100,000 clones; approximately 64% are singletons.

The specimen sequenced was PBMCs. The V and J genes are TRBV10-1 and TRBJ2-1; the match to TRBD1 covers 9 bases. This sequence originates from a human donor in good health. In DNA form, the CDR3 reads TGCGCCAGCAGTGGAGGACAGGGGAACCCGAACTATAATGAGCAGTTCTTC. Translation: CASSGGQGNPNYNEQFF.